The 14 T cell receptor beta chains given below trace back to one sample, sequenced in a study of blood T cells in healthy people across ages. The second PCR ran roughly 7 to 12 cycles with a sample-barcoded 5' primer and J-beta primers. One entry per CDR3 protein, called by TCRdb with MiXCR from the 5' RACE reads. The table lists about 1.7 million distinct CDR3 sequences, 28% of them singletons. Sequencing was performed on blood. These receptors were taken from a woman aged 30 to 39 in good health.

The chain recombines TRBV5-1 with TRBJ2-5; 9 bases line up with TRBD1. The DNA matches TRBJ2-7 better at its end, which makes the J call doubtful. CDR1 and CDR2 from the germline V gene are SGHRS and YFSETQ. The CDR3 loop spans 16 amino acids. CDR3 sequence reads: CASSSAGQGRHPEQYF. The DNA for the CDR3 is TGCGCCAGCAGCTCCGCGGGACAGGGAAGGCACCCCGAGCAGTACTTC.

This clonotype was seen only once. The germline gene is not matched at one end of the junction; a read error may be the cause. CDR3 nucleotides: TGTGCCAGCAGTGCCCACAGGGACACTGGAGCTTTCTTT. Translation: CASSAHRDTGAFF. This chain connects TRBV27 to TRBJ1-1, with a possible D match to TRBD1 (6 bases). Per the germline V gene, CDR1 is MNHEY and CDR2 is SMNVEV (reference sequence). This CDR3 is built from 13 residues.

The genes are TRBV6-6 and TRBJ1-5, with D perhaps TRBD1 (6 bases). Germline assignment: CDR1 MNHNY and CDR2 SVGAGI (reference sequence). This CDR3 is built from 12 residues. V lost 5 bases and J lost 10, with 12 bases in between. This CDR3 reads CASSRDTSPQHF. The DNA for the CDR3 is TGTGCCAGCAGTCGGGACACCTCACCCCAGCATTTT.

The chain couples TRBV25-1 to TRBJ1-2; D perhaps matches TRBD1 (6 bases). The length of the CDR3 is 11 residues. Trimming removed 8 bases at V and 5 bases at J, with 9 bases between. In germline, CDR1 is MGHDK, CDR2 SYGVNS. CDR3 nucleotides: TGTGCCAGCCAGGGGCGGTATGGCTACACCTTC. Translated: CASQGRYGYTF.

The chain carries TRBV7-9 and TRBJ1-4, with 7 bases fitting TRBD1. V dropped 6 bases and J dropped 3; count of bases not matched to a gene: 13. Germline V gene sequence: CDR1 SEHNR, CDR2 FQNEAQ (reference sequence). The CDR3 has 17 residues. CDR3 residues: CASSPRGGGTANEKLFF. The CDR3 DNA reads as TGTGCCAGCAGTCCCCGCGGAGGGGGCACGGCTAATGAAAAACTGTTTTTT.

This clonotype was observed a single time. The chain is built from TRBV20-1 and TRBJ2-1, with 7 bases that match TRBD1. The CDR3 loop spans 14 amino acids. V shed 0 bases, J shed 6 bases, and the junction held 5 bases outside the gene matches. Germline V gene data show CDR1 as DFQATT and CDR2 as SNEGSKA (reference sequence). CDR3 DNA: TGCAGTGCTAGAGATAGGGGACAGCTCAATGAGCAGTTCTTC. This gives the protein CSARDRGQLNEQFF.

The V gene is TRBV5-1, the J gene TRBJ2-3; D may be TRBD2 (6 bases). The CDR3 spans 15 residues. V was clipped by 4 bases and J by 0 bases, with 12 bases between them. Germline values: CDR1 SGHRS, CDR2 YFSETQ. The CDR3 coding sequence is TGCGCCAGCAGCGCATCACTAGCTAGCACAGATACGCAGTATTTT. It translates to CASSASLASTDTQYF.

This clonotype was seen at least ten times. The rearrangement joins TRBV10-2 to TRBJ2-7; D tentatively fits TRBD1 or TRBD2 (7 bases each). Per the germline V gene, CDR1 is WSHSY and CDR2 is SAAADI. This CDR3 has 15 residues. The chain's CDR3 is CASTGRAGGFGEQYF. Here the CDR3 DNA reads TGCGCTTCAACGGGGAGGGCAGGGGGATTCGGCGAGCAGTACTTC.

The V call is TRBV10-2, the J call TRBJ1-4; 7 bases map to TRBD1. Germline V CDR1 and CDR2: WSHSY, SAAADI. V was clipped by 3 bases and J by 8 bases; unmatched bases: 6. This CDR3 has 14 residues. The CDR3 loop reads CASSDPGTVEKLFF. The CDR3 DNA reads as TGCGCCAGCAGTGACCCCGGGACAGTCGAAAAACTGTTTTTT.

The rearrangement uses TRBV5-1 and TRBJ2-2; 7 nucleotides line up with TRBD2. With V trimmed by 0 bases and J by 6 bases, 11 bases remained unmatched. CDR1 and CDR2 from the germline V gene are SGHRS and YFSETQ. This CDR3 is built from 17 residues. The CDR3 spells CASSLASGAVTPGELFF. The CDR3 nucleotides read TGCGCCAGCAGCTTGGCGAGCGGGGCCGTAACCCCCGGGGAGCTGTTTTTT.

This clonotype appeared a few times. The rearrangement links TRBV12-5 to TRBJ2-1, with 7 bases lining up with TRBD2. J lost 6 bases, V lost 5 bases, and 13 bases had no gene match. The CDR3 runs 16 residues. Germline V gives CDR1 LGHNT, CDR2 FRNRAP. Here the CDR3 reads CASGLTQGGGLNEQFF. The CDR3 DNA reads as TGTGCTAGTGGTCTGACCCAAGGCGGGGGACTCAATGAGCAGTTCTTC.

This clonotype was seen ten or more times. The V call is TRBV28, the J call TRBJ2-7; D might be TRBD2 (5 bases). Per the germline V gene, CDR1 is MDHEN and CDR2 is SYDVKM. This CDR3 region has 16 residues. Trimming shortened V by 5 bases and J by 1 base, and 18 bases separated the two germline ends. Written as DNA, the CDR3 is TGTGCCAGCAGTCCACAAGGGAGTGGATGGTCCTACGAGCAGTACTTC. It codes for CASSPQGSGWSYEQYF.

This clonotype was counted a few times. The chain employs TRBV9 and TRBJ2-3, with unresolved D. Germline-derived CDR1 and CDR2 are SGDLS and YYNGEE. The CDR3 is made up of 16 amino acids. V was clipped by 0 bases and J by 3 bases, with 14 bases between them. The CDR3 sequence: CASSVGPVPPTDTQYF. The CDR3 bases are TGTGCCAGCAGCGTAGGTCCAGTTCCTCCGACAGATACGCAGTATTTT.

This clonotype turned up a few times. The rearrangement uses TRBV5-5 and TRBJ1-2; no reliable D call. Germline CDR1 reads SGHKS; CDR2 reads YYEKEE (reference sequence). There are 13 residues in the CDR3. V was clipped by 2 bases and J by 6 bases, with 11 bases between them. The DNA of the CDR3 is TGTGCCAGCAGCTTTAGCGGTCCCAATGGCTACACCTTC. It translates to CASSFSGPNGYTF. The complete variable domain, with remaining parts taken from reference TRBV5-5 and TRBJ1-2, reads DAGVTQSPTHLIKTRGQQVTLRCSPISGHKSVSWYQQVLGQGPQFIFQYYEKEERGRGNFPDRFSARQFPNYSSELNVNALLLGDSALYLCASSFSGPNGYTFGSGTRLTVV.